This T cell receptor (beta chain) appears in the sequencing data of a study of blood T cell repertoires in COVID-19. CDR1 and CDR2 from the germline V gene are MNHEY and SVGAGI. The CDR3 loop spans 14 amino acids. Trimming removed 6 bases from V and 5 bases from J; junction bases left unmatched: 6. Generated by immunoSEQ multiplex PCR, the TCRdb table keeps only in-frame clones and is missing some. The sample records some 180,000 clones, 84% being singletons. Enrollees, about 18 to 89 years old, lived in around 23 US areas. This sequence originates from a woman in her 30s who had been exposed to COVID-19. Specimen: PBMCs or T cells enriched from blood (not recorded which). V usage is TRBV6-5 and J usage is TRBJ2-1; 8 bases map to TRBD2. The CDR3 protein is CASRPGGANNEQFF. CDR3 nucleotide sequence: TGTGCCAGCAGGCCCGGGGGGGCGAACAATGAGCAGTTCTTC.